Shown below are 17 T cell receptor beta chains from a single sample sequenced in a study of tumor and adjacent non-tumor tissue in lung cancer. No cell sorting was done before RNA was extracted from the tissue. The library came from three nested PCR rounds adapted from ARM-PCR protocols. Each CDR3 protein is one row after TCRdb ran MiXCR on the multiplex PCR reads. The table has approximately 100,000 distinct CDR3 sequences, more than 70% seen once. Sequencing was carried out using lung tumor tissue. Receptor source: a woman aged 55-70 years with non-small cell lung cancer.

About this clonotype: A read error is possible here, since a much larger clone lies one base away. V and J are TRBV6-6 and TRBJ1-1; no definite D call. CDR1 and CDR2 (germline): MNHNY, SVGAGI (reference sequence). The CDR3 covers 9 residues. CDR3 amino acids: CVSSYGSYF. The CDR3 region has the DNA TGTGTCAGCAGTTACGGGTCCTACTTT.

Comment on this clonotype: This may be a read error: a much more frequent sequence differs by one nucleotide. J is TRBJ1-2 and V is TRBV20-1; tentatively, D is TRBD1 (6 bases). The CDR3 is made up of 13 amino acids. Germline-derived CDR1 and CDR2 are DFQATT and SNEGSKA (reference sequence). Trimming cost V 2 bases and J 14 bases, with 21 bases left between them. The CDR3 spells CSARSQGTSPLTF. Here the CDR3 DNA reads TGCAGTGCTAGATCCCAGGGGACCTCCCCTTTAACCTTC.

The chain joins TRBV11-1 to TRBJ2-1; TRBD2 matches at 7 bases. Germline V gene data show CDR1 as SGHAT and CDR2 as FQDESV (reference sequence). The CDR3 runs 12 residues. V trimming: 9 bases; J trimming: 9 bases; junction bases outside the gene matches: 8. The CDR3 loop reads CASNLGLGEQFF. CDR3 bases: TGTGCCAGTAACCTAGGACTAGGTGAGCAGTTCTTC.

A note on this clonotype: Possible read error: a much larger clone is one base away. The rearrangement uses TRBV20-1 and TRBJ2-7; possibly TRBD1 or TRBD2 for D (6 bases each). The CDR3 contains 16 residues. Germline V CDR1 and CDR2: DFQATT, SNEGSKA (reference sequence). This CDR3 is CSASGGGRDGHYEEYF. The DNA of the CDR3 is TGCAGTGCTAGTGGAGGGGGGCGGGACGGACACTACGAGGAGTACTTC.

As to this clonotype: The germline gene is not matched at one end of the junction; a read error may be the cause. The rearrangement joins TRBV4-3 to TRBJ2-3; D gene ambiguous. The CDR3 is 12 residues long. The germline CDR1 and CDR2 sequences are LGHNA and YSLEER. The CDR3 loop reads CASRRLGDTQYF. The CDR3 bases are TGCGCTAGCAGGCGTCTCGGAGATACGCAGTATTTT.

The V gene is TRBV7-2, the J gene TRBJ2-3; weak D call: TRBD2 (6 bases). V lost 5 bases and J 10 bases, leaving 13 bases between the germline ends. Germline V gene sequence: CDR1 SGHTA, CDR2 FQGNSA. This CDR3 is built from 12 residues. This CDR3 is CASSPGEGSQYF. The DNA for the CDR3 is TGTGCCAGCAGCCCGGGAGAAGGTTCGCAGTATTTT.

The chain employs TRBV29-1 and TRBJ2-5, with 10 positions matching TRBD2. V shed 8 bases and J 5 bases; nucleotides not matched to a gene: 11. The CDR3 extends over 14 amino acids. CDR1 and CDR2 (germline): SQVTM, ANQGSEA. The CDR3 region is CSTLLAGMVETQYF. DNA for the CDR3: TGCAGCACATTACTAGCGGGAATGGTGGAGACCCAGTACTTC.

A remark on this clonotype: A read error may be the cause here, since a much bigger clone is one base away. This rearrangement joins TRBV12-3 or TRBV12-4 to TRBJ1-6; TRBD1 is a possible D gene (6 bases). The CDR3 spans 20 residues. In DNA, the CDR3 is TGTGCCAGCCCCCCTTCTAACCCAGGGGAGGGGATATCGGGGAATTCACCCCTCCGCTTT. It is translated as CASPPSNPGEGISGNSPLRF.

The chain joins TRBV28 to TRBJ2-3, with unresolved D. This CDR3 contains 12 residues. V was pared by 5 bases and J by 7 bases, with 10 bases between. Germline V gives CDR1 MDHEN, CDR2 SYDVKM. The DNA of the CDR3 is TGTGCCAGCAGTGGCGTCCGGTATACGCAGTATTTT. Encoded protein: CASSGVRYTQYF.

The count of this clonotype is one. Since a much larger clone is just one base distant, this may be a read error. In nucleotides, the CDR3 is TGCAGTGCTAAAGAGGGACAGAATAATTCACCCGTCCACTTT. Translation: CSAKEGQNNSPVHF. The chain has TRBV20-1 and TRBJ1-6; the match to TRBD1 covers 7 bases. The CDR3 is 14 amino acids. The germline gives CDR1 DFQATT, CDR2 SNEGSKA (reference sequence).

This clonotype showed up many times. The chain combines TRBV28 with TRBJ2-7, with 9 bases aligning to TRBD1. Germline CDR1 reads MDHEN; CDR2 reads SYDVKM. The CDR3 is 15 amino acids. V was pared by 4 bases and J by 5 bases, with 9 bases of the junction left unmatched. CDR3 bases: TGTGCCAGCAGTTCGACCTGGACAGGGGTAAACGAGCAGTACTTC. It translates to CASSSTWTGVNEQYF.

A remark on this clonotype: A much larger clonotype is one base distant, so this may be a read error. This chain links TRBV7-9 with TRBJ2-7; the D is unclear. In germline, CDR1 is SEHNR, CDR2 FQNEAQ (reference sequence). The germline V and J ends were trimmed by 2 bases and 1 base, with 15 bases remaining between them. The CDR3 covers 16 residues. The CDR3 spells CASSLMISTSSYEQYF. The CDR3 DNA reads TGTGCCAGCAGCTTAATGATTAGCACCTCTTCCTACGAGCAGTACTTC.

About this clonotype itself: One end of the junction fails to match germline, which may point to a read error. V usage is TRBV11-1 and J usage is TRBJ2-2; 9 nucleotides match TRBD1. The germline V gene encodes CDR1 SGHAT and CDR2 FQDESV (reference sequence). The length of the CDR3 is 16 residues. CDR3 sequence reads: CATSVWTGVDTGELFF. CDR3 nucleotides: TGTGCCACCAGCGTCTGGACAGGGGTGGACACCGGGGAGCTGTTTTTT.

Worth noting for this clonotype: At one boundary the junction diverges from the germline segment, which might be a read error. This chain links TRBV28 with TRBJ2-2, with 12 nucleotides matching TRBD2. Germline lookup yields CDR1 MDHEN and CDR2 SYDVKM. The CDR3 has 12 residues. The CDR3 region has the DNA TGTGCCAGCAGTTTAGAGGGACTAGCGGGTGTTTTT. It specifies CASSLEGLAGVF.

Remarks on this clonotype: One end of the junction varies from germline; a read error may be responsible. This sequence joins TRBV11-1 and TRBJ2-4; the D gene is possibly TRBD1 (5 bases). The CDR3 extends over 12 amino acids. The germline CDR1 and CDR2 sequences are SGHAT and FQDESV (reference sequence). This chain's CDR3 is CVSSLDRNIRYF. Here the CDR3 DNA reads TGTGTCAGCAGCTTAGACAGAAACATTCGGTACTTC.

This sequence joins TRBV7-9 and TRBJ2-2; D assignment may be TRBD1 or TRBD2 (5 bases each). Germline CDR1 SEHNR, CDR2 FQNEAQ (reference sequence). This CDR3 comprises 14 residues. V lost 9 bases and J lost 3, with 14 bases in between. The CDR3 reads CARSTGTDTGELFF. The DNA of the CDR3 is TGTGCCAGAAGCACCGGGACGGACACCGGGGAGCTGTTTTTT.

Turning to this clonotype: The CDR3 ends on some other residue instead of the conserved phenylalanine or tryptophan, so this is likely a read error. The rearrangement links TRBV11-2 to TRBJ1-1; D may be TRBD1 (5 bases). Germline V gene lookup returns CDR1 SGHAT and CDR2 FQNNGV. This CDR3 is built from 14 residues. The CDR3 reads CASSLNTGNTEAFS. The CDR3 region has the DNA TGTGCCAGCAGTTTAAATACAGGTAACACAGAAGCTTTCTCT.